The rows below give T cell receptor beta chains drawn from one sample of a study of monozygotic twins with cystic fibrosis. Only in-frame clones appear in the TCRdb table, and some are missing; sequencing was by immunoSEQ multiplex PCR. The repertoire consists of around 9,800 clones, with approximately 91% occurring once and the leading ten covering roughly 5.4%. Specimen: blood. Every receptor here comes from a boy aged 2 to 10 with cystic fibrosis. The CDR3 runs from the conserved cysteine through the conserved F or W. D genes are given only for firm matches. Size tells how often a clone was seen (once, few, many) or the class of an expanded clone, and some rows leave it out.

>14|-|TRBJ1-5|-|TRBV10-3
CAISDRGVHQPQHF
TGTGCCATCAGTGACAGGGGAGTGCATCAGCCCCAGCATTTT
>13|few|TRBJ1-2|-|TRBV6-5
CASSYLGPYGYTF
TGTGCCAGCAGTTACTTGGGGCCCTATGGCTACACCTTC
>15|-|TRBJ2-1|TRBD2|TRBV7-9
CASFNPRTSPDEQFF
TGTGCCAGCTTCAACCCCAGGACTAGCCCCGATGAGCAGTTCTTC
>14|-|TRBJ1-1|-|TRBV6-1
CASSVLTLTSEAFF
TGTGCCAGCAGTGTCCTAACACTTACCTCTGAAGCTTTCTTT
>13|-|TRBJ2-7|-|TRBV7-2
CASSFKPTHEQYF
TGTGCCAGCAGCTTTAAGCCTACCCACGAGCAGTACTTC
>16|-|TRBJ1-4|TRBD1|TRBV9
CASSQFPGTGDEKLFF
TGTGCCAGCAGCCAATTCCCCGGGACAGGTGATGAAAAACTGTTTTTT
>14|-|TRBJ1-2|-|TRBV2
CASSDDSQRDGYTF
TGTGCCAGCAGTGATGACAGTCAAAGGGATGGCTACACCTTC
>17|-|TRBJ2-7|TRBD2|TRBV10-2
CASSDISLAGGPYEQYF
TGCGCCAGCAGCGACATCTCTCTAGCGGGGGGGCCATACGAGCAGTACTTC
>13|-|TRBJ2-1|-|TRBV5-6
CASSLSRVHEQFF
TGTGCCAGCAGCTTGAGCCGCGTTCATGAGCAGTTCTTC
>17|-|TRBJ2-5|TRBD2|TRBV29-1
CSVDGASGAPRAETQYF
TGCAGCGTTGATGGGGCTAGCGGGGCCCCTCGGGCCGAGACCCAGTACTTC
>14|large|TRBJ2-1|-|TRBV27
CASSLGGSYNEQFF
TGTGCCAGCAGTTTAGGGGGTTCCTACAATGAGCAGTTCTTC
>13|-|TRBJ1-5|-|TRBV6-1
CASSDGQRQPQHF
TGTGCCAGCAGTGACGGACAGCGACAGCCCCAGCATTTT